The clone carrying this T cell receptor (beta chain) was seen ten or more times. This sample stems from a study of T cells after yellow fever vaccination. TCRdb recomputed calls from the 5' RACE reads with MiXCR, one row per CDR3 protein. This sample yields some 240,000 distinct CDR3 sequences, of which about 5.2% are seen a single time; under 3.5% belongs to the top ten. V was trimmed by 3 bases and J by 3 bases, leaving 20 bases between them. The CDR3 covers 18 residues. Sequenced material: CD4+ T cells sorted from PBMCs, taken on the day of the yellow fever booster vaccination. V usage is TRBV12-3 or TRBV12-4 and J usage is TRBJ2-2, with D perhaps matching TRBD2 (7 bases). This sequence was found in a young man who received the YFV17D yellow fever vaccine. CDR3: CASSFTGWGGRHTGELFF. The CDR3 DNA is TGTGCCAGCAGTTTCACGGGTTGGGGGGGGCGGCACACCGGGGAGCTGTTTTTT.